Each of the 14 T cell receptor beta chains below was sequenced from the same sample in a study of CD8+ T cells in alopecia areata. The treatment is: oral pan-JAK inhibitor, 5-10 mg twice daily. Reverse transcription of extracted RNA yielded cDNA, which provided the sequencing template. Clones were read by immunoSEQ multiplex PCR, and TCRdb kept only the in-frame ones, dropping some. The sample includes 200,000 to 250,000 clones, more than 30% of them seen just once. The starting material was CD4+ T cells sorted from blood, obtained around week 34, from a patient treated with tofacitinib. The receptors come from a human donor with alopecia areata.

The chain couples TRBV7-8 to TRBJ2-7; 9 bases align to TRBD2. The germline gives CDR1 SGHVS, CDR2 FQNEAQ. The V segment lost 4 bases and the J segment 0 bases; nucleotides outside the gene matches: 7. The CDR3 totals 16 residues. CDR3 DNA sequence: TGTGCCAGCAGCTGGGCGATTAGCGGGAGCTCCTACGAGCAGTACTTC. It specifies CASSWAISGSSYEQYF.

The rearrangement uses TRBV11-2 and TRBJ2-1; 12 nucleotides align to TRBD2. Looked up from germline, CDR1 is SGHAT and CDR2 is FQNNGV. The CDR3 has 15 residues. J gave up 6 bases and V 6 bases, and 6 bases lay outside the gene matches. The CDR3 sequence is CASSPSGRALNEQFF. As DNA, the CDR3 is TGTGCCAGCAGTCCTAGCGGGAGGGCCCTCAATGAGCAGTTCTTC.

This clone has a handful of counts. This chain uses TRBV10-3 with TRBJ2-3; D not certain. Trimming left V 4 bases short and J 0 bases short, with 17 bases between. The CDR3 is made up of 17 amino acids. Germline V lookup: CDR1 ENHRY, CDR2 SYGVKD. The CDR3 region is CAISGSLRQSSTDTQYF. Written as DNA, the CDR3 is TGTGCCATCAGTGGAAGTCTCAGGCAGTCTAGCACAGATACGCAGTATTTT.

This clone was detected ten times or more. The CDR3 reads CASSLSGQGGEAFF. The CDR3 bases are TGTGCCAGCAGCTTGTCGGGACAGGGGGGTGAAGCTTTCTTT. The chain carries TRBV7-9 and TRBJ1-1; 11 bases are shared with TRBD1. Germline V CDR1 and CDR2: SEHNR, FQNEAQ (reference sequence). The V and J ends lost 3 bases and 7 bases, in that order; junction bases with no gene match: 4. The CDR3 covers 14 residues.

The V gene is TRBV6-5, the J gene TRBJ2-2; TRBD1 might be the D (7 bases). Germline V CDR1 and CDR2: MNHEY, SVGAGI. CDR3 length equals 14 residues. V gave up 6 bases and J gave up 6 bases, with 14 bases separating them. The CDR3 coding sequence is TGTGCCAGCAGGGAGGGCGACAGGGCCGGGGAGCTGTTTTTT. It codes for CASREGDRAGELFF.

The gene calls are TRBV30 and TRBJ2-2; the D gene is possibly TRBD1 (6 bases). Germline lookup yields CDR1 GTSNPN and CDR2 SVGIG (reference sequence). The CDR3 loop spans 14 amino acids. V gave up 7 bases and J gave up 0 bases, with 12 bases separating them. The CDR3 region has the DNA TGTGCCTTGAGGGGGACACCGAACACCGGGGAGCTGTTTTTT. This translates into CALRGTPNTGELFF.

Only a few counts were recorded for this clone. The chain couples TRBV6-1 to TRBJ1-5; 10 bases map to TRBD1. Germline loops: CDR1 MNHNS, CDR2 SASEGT. V trimming: 3 bases; J trimming: 6 bases; junction bases outside the gene matches: 8. This CDR3 has 16 amino acids. CDR3: CASSDRGDRGAQPQHF. The CDR3 bases are TGTGCCAGCAGTGATCGTGGGGACAGGGGTGCTCAGCCCCAGCATTTT.

V and J are TRBV7-9 and TRBJ2-6; 7 bases fit TRBD1. This CDR3 contains 15 residues. The V gene's germline CDR1 is SEHNR and CDR2 FQNEAQ (reference sequence). The V and J ends lost 5 bases and 1 base, in that order; junction bases with no gene match: 2. The DNA for the CDR3 is TGTGCCAGCAGCCGACAGGGTTCTGGGGCCAACGTCCTGACTTTC. It yields the protein CASSRQGSGANVLTF. The variable domain in full, with the rest retrieved from reference TRBV7-9 and TRBJ2-6, is DTGVSQNPRHKITKRGQNVTFRCDPISEHNRLYWYRQTLGQGPEFLTYFQNEAQLEKSRLLSDRFSAERPKGSFSTLEIQRTEQGDSAMYLCASSRQGSGANVLTFGAGSRLTVL.

This chain connects TRBV6-5 to TRBJ1-1, with 9 bases aligning to TRBD1. There are 15 residues in the CDR3. Looked up from germline, CDR1 is MNHEY and CDR2 is SVGAGI. The ends lost 2 bases at V and 5 bases at J; junction bases unmatched: 6. The CDR3 DNA reads TGTGCCAGCAGTTACGGGACAGGGACTGCGACTGAAGCTTTCTTT. This gives the protein CASSYGTGTATEAFF.

The chain is built from TRBV7-9 and TRBJ2-7, with 8 bases aligning to TRBD1. V shed 5 bases, J shed 0 bases, and the junction held 9 bases outside the gene matches. The CDR3 spans 16 residues. CDR1 and CDR2 (germline): SEHNR, FQNEAQ (reference sequence). CDR3: CASSPTLGQGSYEQYF. The CDR3, as DNA: TGTGCCAGCAGCCCCACATTAGGACAGGGCTCCTACGAGCAGTACTTC.

The chain joins TRBV6-1 to TRBJ1-2, with 9 bases fitting TRBD1. This CDR3 has 14 amino acids. Germline CDR1 and CDR2: MNHNS and SASEGT. Unmatched junction bases numbered 6, after V lost 3 bases and J lost 7 bases. The CDR3 protein is CASSDRTGVFGYTF. CDR3 bases: TGTGCCAGCAGTGATAGGACAGGGGTCTTTGGCTACACCTTC.

The J gene is TRBJ1-2, the V gene TRBV30, with D possibly being TRBD1 (5 bases). The CDR3 runs 14 residues. CDR1 and CDR2 (germline): GTSNPN, SVGIG (reference sequence). V lost 2 bases and J lost 8, with 18 bases in between. CDR3 nucleotide sequence: TGTGCCTGGAGTTCCGGGACCCAATGGAGGGGCTACACCTTC. It translates to CAWSSGTQWRGYTF.

CDR3 sequence reads: CASNPSGNTEAFF. In DNA, the CDR3 is TGTGCCAGCAATCCCTCAGGGAACACTGAAGCTTTCTTT. The gene calls are TRBV6-1 and TRBJ1-1; D call uncertain. Germline-derived CDR1 and CDR2 are MNHNS and SASEGT. This CDR3 contains 13 residues. V lost 7 bases and J 1 base, leaving 10 bases between the germline ends.

V usage is TRBV2 and J usage is TRBJ1-2, with D unresolved. V was cut by 3 bases and J by 8 bases, with 16 bases left in between. From germline, CDR1 is SNHLY and CDR2 FYNNEI. CDR3 size: 14 residues. The CDR3 loop is CASSDSGRADGYTF. The CDR3 DNA follows: TGTGCCAGCAGTGATTCCGGGAGGGCGGACGGCTACACCTTC.